These 11 T cell receptor beta chains were sequenced from one sample in a study of shared clonotypes between healthy human individuals. Sequenced by immunoSEQ multiplex PCR; TCRdb stores in-frame clones only, minus some. The sample has approximately 2,000,000 clones, about 93% seen once; the top ten hold roughly 1.7%. As defined, naive CD8 cells were CD45RO-negative and positively selected for CCR7, with terminally differentiated effector memory CD45RA+ cells excluded. What was sequenced was naive CD8+ T cells from PBMCs. All receptors derive from a man aged 18 to 29 in good health. Some clones in this sample may be carry-over from other donors' samples.

Note on this clone: Different DNA sequences within this sample yield the same CDR3. The chain recombines TRBV6-5 with TRBJ2-2, with 8 nucleotides matching TRBD1. Trimming at V came to 6 bases and at J to 4 bases, leaving 4 bases not matched to a gene. The CDR3 is 14 amino acids. Germline CDR1 reads MNHEY; CDR2 reads SVGAGI. The CDR3 DNA reads TGTGCCAGCAGCCCAGGGGGCGGCACCGGGGAGCTGTTTTTT. It yields the protein CASSPGGGTGELFF.

In regard to this clone: Other DNA sequences in the same sample also yield this CDR3. The chain joins TRBV7-9 to TRBJ1-1; maybe TRBD1 (5 bases). The CDR3 totals 11 residues. Germline values: CDR1 SEHNR, CDR2 FQNEAQ (reference sequence). V was pared by 5 bases and J by 6 bases, with 7 bases between. Here the CDR3 reads CASSPGPEAFF. The CDR3 bases are TGTGCCAGCAGCCCAGGGCCTGAAGCTTTCTTT.

This chain joins TRBV14 and TRBJ1-4, with TRBD1 matching over 8 bases. From germline, CDR1 is SGHDN and CDR2 FVKESK. The V segment lost 3 bases and the J segment 1 base; nucleotides outside the gene matches: 16. The CDR3 contains 20 residues. The CDR3 DNA is TGTGCCAGCAGCCAGGACACCCCGGACAGGGCTGGGGGAACTAATGAAAAACTGTTTTTT. This gives the protein CASSQDTPDRAGGTNEKLFF. The variable domain in full, with the rest retrieved from reference TRBV14 and TRBJ1-4, is EAGVTQFPSHSVIEKGQTVTLRCDPISGHDNLYWYRRVMGKEIKFLLHFVKESKQDESGMPNNRFLAERTGGTYSTLKVQPAELEDSGVYFCASSQDTPDRAGGTNEKLFFGSGTQLSVL.

V gene TRBV7-9 combines with J gene TRBJ2-1; 12 bases agree with TRBD2. Germline V gives CDR1 SEHNR, CDR2 FQNEAQ (reference sequence). This CDR3 has 16 residues. Losses at the gene ends were 5 bases for V and 4 bases for J; bases not matched to a gene: 6. CDR3 coding DNA: TGTGCCAGCAGCCCGTCGACTAGCGGGAGTTACAATGAGCAGTTCTTC. This sequence encodes CASSPSTSGSYNEQFF.

The chain couples TRBV5-8 to TRBJ1-5; D gene unclear. V was pared by 0 bases and J by 0 bases, with 7 bases between. Germline CDR1 and CDR2: SGHTS and YDEGEE. The CDR3 is 15 residues long. CDR3 region: CASSLGHNSNQPQHF. The CDR3 region has the DNA TGTGCCAGCAGCTTGGGGCACAATAGCAATCAGCCCCAGCATTTT. Drawing the rest from reference TRBV5-8 and TRBJ1-5, the complete variable domain is EAGVTQSPTHLIKTRGQQATLRCSPISGHTSVYWYQQALGLGLQFLLWYDEGEERNRGNFPPRFSGRQFPNYSSELNVNALELEDSALYLCASSLGHNSNQPQHFGDGTRLSIL.

A few counts support this clone. The genes are TRBV5-6 and TRBJ1-1; 7 bases map to TRBD1. The CDR3 consists of 14 residues. Germline V CDR1 and CDR2: SGHDT, YYEEEE. V was pared by 4 bases and J by 6 bases, with 9 bases of the junction left unmatched. The CDR3 protein is CASSLTGEGAEAFF. The CDR3 region has the DNA TGTGCCAGCAGCCTAACAGGGGAGGGGGCTGAAGCTTTCTTT.

This chain uses TRBV4-2 with TRBJ2-4; 9 bases map to TRBD1. The CDR3 is made up of 19 amino acids. Germline V gene sequence: CDR1 LGHNA, CDR2 YNFKEQ. V lost 4 bases and J lost 0; bases outside the gene matches: 13. The CDR3 DNA follows: TGTGCCAGCAGCCTCCGGACAGGGGATCCTCACCTAGCCAAAAACATTCAGTACTTC. Protein: CASSLRTGDPHLAKNIQYF.

V usage is TRBV11-2 and J usage is TRBJ2-3; D not certain. From germline, CDR1 is SGHAT and CDR2 FQNNGV. V lost 5 bases to trimming and J lost 1 base, with 7 bases between them. The CDR3 is 13 amino acids. CDR3 region: CASSRIRTDTQYF. CDR3 DNA: TGTGCCAGCAGCCGGATCCGCACAGATACGCAGTATTTT.

This clone has just a few counts. V and J are TRBV19 and TRBJ1-1; D is unclear. Germline V lookup: CDR1 LNHDA, CDR2 SQIVND (reference sequence). The germline V and J ends were trimmed by 1 base and 3 bases, with 9 bases remaining between them. CDR3 length: 14 amino acids. This CDR3 is CASSIGGVYTEAFF. The CDR3 DNA is TGTGCCAGTAGTATAGGGGGTGTGTACACTGAAGCTTTCTTT.

This sequence joins TRBV5-1 and TRBJ2-7; D might be TRBD2 (7 bases). This CDR3 region has 14 residues. In germline, CDR1 is SGHRS, CDR2 YFSETQ. V gave up 1 base and J gave up 2 bases, with 10 bases separating them. The CDR3, as DNA: TGCGCCAGCAGCTTGAGAGGGGGGGCCTACGAGCAGTACTTC. It yields the protein CASSLRGGAYEQYF. The variable domain in full, completed from reference TRBV5-1 and TRBJ2-7, reads KAGVTQTPRYLIKTRGQQVTLSCSPISGHRSVSWYQQTPGQGLQFLFEYFSETQRNKGNFPGRFSGRQFSNSRSEMNVSTLELGDSALYLCASSLRGGAYEQYFGPGTRLTVT.

The CDR3 DNA sequence: TGTGCCACCAGCAGAGATCGTACCGGGGAGCTGTTTTTT. It is translated as CATSRDRTGELFF. The chain recombines TRBV15 with TRBJ2-2; no reliable D call. CDR3 size: 13 residues. Trimming cost V 0 bases and J 5 bases, with 4 bases left between them. Germline assignment: CDR1 LNHNV and CDR2 YYDKDF (reference sequence). The full variable domain, its missing parts supplied by reference TRBV15 and TRBJ2-2, is DAMVIQNPRYQVTQFGKPVTLSCSQTLNHNVMYWYQQKSSQAPKLLFHYYDKDFNNEADTPDNFQSRRPNTSFCFLDIRSPGLGDTAMYLCATSRDRTGELFFGEGSRLTVL.